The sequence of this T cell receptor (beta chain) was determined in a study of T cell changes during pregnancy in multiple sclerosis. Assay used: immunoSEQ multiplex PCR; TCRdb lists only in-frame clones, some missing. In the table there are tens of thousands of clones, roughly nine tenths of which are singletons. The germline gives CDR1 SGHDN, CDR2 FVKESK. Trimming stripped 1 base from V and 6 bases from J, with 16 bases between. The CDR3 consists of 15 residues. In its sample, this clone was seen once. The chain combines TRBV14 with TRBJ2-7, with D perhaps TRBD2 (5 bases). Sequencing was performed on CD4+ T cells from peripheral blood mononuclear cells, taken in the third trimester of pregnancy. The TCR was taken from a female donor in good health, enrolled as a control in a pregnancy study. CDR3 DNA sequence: TGTGCCAGCAGCCAAGTGCTTGGCAGCGGTGGCGAGCAGTACTTC. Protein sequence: CASSQVLGSGGEQYF.